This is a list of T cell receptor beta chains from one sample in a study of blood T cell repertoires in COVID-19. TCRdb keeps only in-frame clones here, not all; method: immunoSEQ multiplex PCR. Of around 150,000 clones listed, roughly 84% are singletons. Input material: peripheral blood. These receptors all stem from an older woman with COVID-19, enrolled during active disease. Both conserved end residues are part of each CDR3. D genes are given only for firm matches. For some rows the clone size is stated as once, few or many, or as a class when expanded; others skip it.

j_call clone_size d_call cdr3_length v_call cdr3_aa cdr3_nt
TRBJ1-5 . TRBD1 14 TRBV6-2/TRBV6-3 CASSEGQFNQPQHF TGTGCCAGCAGTGAGGGACAGTTCAATCAGCCCCAGCATTTT
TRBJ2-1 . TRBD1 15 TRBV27 CASSPRQGSYNEQFF TGTGCCAGCAGTCCCCGACAGGGGTCATACAATGAGCAGTTCTTC
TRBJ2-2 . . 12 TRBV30 CAWSRGSGELFF TGTGCCTGGAGTCGTGGGAGCGGGGAGCTGTTTTTT
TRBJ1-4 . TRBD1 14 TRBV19 CASNTDRVGEKLFF TGTGCCAGTAACACTGACAGGGTCGGAGAAAAACTGTTTTTT
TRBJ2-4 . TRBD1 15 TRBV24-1 CATSETDRAKNIQYF TGTGCCACCAGTGAGACGGACAGGGCAAAAAACATTCAGTACTTC
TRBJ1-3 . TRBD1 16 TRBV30 CAWSLGTVSSGNTIYF TGTGCCTGGAGTTTAGGGACAGTCAGCTCTGGAAACACCATATATTTT
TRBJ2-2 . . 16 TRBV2 CASGPWDTEYTGELFF TGTGCCAGCGGCCCCTGGGACACGGAATACACCGGGGAGCTGTTTTTT
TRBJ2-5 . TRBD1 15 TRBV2 CASSLQGKDQETQYF TGTGCCAGCAGTTTACAGGGGAAGGACCAAGAGACCCAGTACTTC
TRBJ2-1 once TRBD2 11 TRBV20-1 CSANPGLDPFF TGCAGTGCTAACCCGGGACTAGATCCGTTCTTC
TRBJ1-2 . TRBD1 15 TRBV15 CATSKGQGAYSGYTF TGTGCCACCAGCAAGGGACAGGGGGCGTATTCTGGCTACACCTTC
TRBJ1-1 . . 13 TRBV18 CASQGTRNTEAFF TGTGCCAGCCAGGGGACACGGAACACTGAAGCTTTCTTT
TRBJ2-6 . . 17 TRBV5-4 CASSEQKSPSGANVLTF TGTGCCAGCAGCGAACAGAAATCACCCTCTGGGGCCAACGTCCTGACTTTC
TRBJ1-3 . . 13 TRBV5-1 CASSPGAGNTIYF TGCGCCAGCAGCCCAGGGGCCGGAAACACCATATATTTT
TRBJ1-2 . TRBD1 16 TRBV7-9 CASSPLAGTGNYGYTF TGTGCCAGCAGCCCCCTGGCCGGGACAGGGAACTATGGCTACACCTTC
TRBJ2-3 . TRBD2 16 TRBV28 CASSPSGRGRADTQYF TGTGCCAGCAGCCCCTCCGGGCGCGGGAGAGCAGATACGCAGTATTTT
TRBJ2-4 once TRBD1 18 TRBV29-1 CSVASIQRTGVAKNIQYF TGCAGCGTCGCCTCGATCCAAAGGACAGGGGTGGCCAAAAACATTCAGTACTTC
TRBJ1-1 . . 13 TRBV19 CASSIEMGGEAFF TGTGCCAGTAGTATAGAAATGGGGGGTGAAGCTTTCTTT
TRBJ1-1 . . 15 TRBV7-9 CASSLSGGRATEAFF TGTGCCAGCAGCTTAAGCGGAGGTAGGGCCACTGAAGCTTTCTTT
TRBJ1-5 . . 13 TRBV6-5 CASSLGGYQPQHF TGTGCCAGCAGCCTGGGGGGTTATCAGCCCCAGCATTTT
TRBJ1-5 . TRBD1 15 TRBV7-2 CASSGRDRDNQPQHF TGTGCCAGCAGCGGCCGGGACAGGGACAATCAGCCCCAGCATTTT
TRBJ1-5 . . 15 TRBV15 CATSGFRDSNQPQHF TGTGCCACCAGCGGATTCAGGGATAGCAATCAGCCCCAGCATTTT
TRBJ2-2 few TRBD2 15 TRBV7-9 CASSLETSVAGELFF TGTGCCAGCAGCTTAGAGACTAGCGTTGCCGGGGAGCTGTTTTTT
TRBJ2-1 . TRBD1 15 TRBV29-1 CSSRDRGRTYNEQFF TGCAGCTCTAGAGACAGGGGAAGGACCTACAATGAGCAGTTCTTC
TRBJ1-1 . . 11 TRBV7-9 CASSFEVEAFF TGTGCCAGCAGCTTCGAGGTTGAAGCTTTCTTT
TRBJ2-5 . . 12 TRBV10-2 CASSEFRETQYF TGCGCCAGCAGTGAATTCCGGGAGACCCAGTACTTC
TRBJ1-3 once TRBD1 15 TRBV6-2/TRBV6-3 CASSAGGTSGNTIYF TGTGCCAGCAGTGCAGGGGGGACCTCTGGAAACACCATATATTTT
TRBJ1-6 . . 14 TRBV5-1 CASSFDRPNSPLHF TGCGCCAGCAGTTTCGACAGGCCTAATTCACCCCTCCACTTT
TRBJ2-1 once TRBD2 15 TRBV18 CASSPNPSGRDEQFF TGTGCCAGCTCACCTAACCCTAGCGGGAGGGATGAGCAGTTCTTC
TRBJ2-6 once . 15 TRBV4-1 CASSPPRAGANVLTF TGCGCCAGCAGCCCCCCACGAGCCGGGGCCAACGTCCTGACTTTC
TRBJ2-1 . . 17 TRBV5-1 CASSPGAGTVSYNEQFF TGCGCCAGCAGCCCTGGTGCGGGGACGGTATCCTACAATGAGCAGTTCTTC
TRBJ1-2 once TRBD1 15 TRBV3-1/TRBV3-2 CASSQVYRGPYGYTF TGTGCCAGCAGCCAAGTCTACAGGGGACCCTATGGCTACACCTTC
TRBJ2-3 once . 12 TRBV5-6 CASRLRADTQYF TGTGCCAGCAGGCTCAGGGCAGATACGCAGTATTTT
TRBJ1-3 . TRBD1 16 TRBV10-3 CAIRSDRLYSGNTIYF TGTGCCATCAGGTCGGACAGGCTATACTCTGGAAACACCATATATTTT
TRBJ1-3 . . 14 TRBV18 CASSPNGFGNTIYF TGTGCCAGCTCCCCCAACGGATTCGGGAACACCATATATTTT
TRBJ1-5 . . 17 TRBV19 CASSTPGSRPGNQPQHF TGTGCCAGTAGTACCCCGGGATCGAGGCCGGGCAATCAGCCCCAGCATTTT
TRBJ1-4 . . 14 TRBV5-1 CASSLGGGNEKLFF TGCGCCAGCAGCTTAGGGGGTGGTAATGAAAAACTGTTTTTT
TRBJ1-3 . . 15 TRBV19 CASSISSSSGNTIYF TGTGCCAGTAGTATATCTTCGAGCTCTGGAAACACCATATATTTT
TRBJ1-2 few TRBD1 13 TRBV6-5 CASSRDRGYGYTF TGTGCCAGCAGCCGGGACAGGGGGTATGGCTACACCTTC
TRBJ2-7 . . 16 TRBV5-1 CASSFSTGSGSYEQYF TGCGCCAGCAGCTTTTCGACCGGTAGCGGATCCTACGAGCAGTACTTC
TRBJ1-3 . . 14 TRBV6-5 CASRLGQGGNTIYF TGTGCCAGCAGACTCGGCCAGGGAGGAAACACCATATATTTT
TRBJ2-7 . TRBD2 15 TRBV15 CATSKAASGLYEQYF TGTGCCACCAGTAAAGCTGCTAGCGGACTCTACGAGCAGTACTTC
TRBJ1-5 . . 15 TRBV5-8 CASSFTRGGNQPQHF TGTGCCAGCAGCTTCACACGGGGTGGAAATCAGCCCCAGCATTTT
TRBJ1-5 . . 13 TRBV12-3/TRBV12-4 CASSLVPGQPQHF TGTGCCAGCAGTCTAGTCCCGGGTCAGCCCCAGCATTTT
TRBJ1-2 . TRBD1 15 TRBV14 CASSQGVHRGDGYTF TGTGCCAGCAGCCAAGGCGTTCACAGGGGGGATGGCTACACCTTC
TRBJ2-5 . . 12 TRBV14 CASSLARETQYF TGTGCCAGCAGCCTCGCTAGAGAGACCCAGTACTTC
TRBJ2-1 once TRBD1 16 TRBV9 CASSVEGTGSYNEQFF TGTGCCAGCAGCGTAGAGGGGACAGGCTCCTACAATGAGCAGTTCTTC
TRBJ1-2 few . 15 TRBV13 CASSPKDRPNYGYTF TGTGCCAGCAGCCCTAAGGACAGACCTAACTATGGCTACACCTTC
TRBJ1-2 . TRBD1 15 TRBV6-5 CASSPSGTGVPGYTF TGTGCCAGCAGTCCGTCCGGGACAGGGGTTCCTGGCTACACCTTC
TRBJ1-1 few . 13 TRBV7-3 CASSLKRGAEAFF TGTGCCAGCAGCTTAAAAAGGGGCGCTGAAGCTTTCTTT
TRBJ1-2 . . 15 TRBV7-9 CASSSLIRRGYGYTF TGTGCCAGCAGCTCCCTGATACGAAGAGGATATGGCTACACCTTC
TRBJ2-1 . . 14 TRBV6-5 CASSTASGWNEQFF TGTGCCAGCAGTACCGCGTCGGGGTGGAATGAGCAGTTCTTC
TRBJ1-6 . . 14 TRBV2 CASSRIGDGSPLHF TGTGCCAGCAGCCGAATCGGAGATGGTTCACCCCTCCACTTT
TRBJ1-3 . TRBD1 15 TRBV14 CASSARTGAGNTIYF TGTGCCAGCAGCGCCCGGACAGGGGCTGGAAACACCATATATTTT
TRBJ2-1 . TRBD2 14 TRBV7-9 CASSLAGVVDEQFF TGTGCCAGCAGCTTGGCGGGAGTAGTTGATGAGCAGTTCTTC
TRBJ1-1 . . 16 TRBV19 CASSILFPGKNTEAFF TGTGCCAGTAGTATATTGTTCCCAGGCAAGAACACTGAAGCTTTCTTT